This T cell receptor (beta chain) was captured in a study of beta chain features in type 1 diabetes. The study, taken as a whole, reports: Across all four CD4+ subsets, people with type 1 diabetes showed modestly shorter TCRB CDR3s. Naive, central memory and Treg TCRB repertoires seemed to resemble each other more closely in patients than they did in healthy donors.

The germline CDR1 and CDR2 sequences are MGHRA and YSYEKL. V was pared by 0 bases and J by 2 bases, with 11 bases between. The CDR3 is 15 amino acids. Reverse transcription of all isolated RNA meant that expressed TCRB transcripts were sequenced. Some clones are missing from TCRdb's copy, which holds only in-frame ones; the method was immunoSEQ multiplex PCR. The sample has roughly 250,000 clones; over 20% are singletons. In regard to this clone: Its antigen is currently unknown.

Input material: naive CD4+ T cells from blood. The TCR was taken from a woman in her forties with type 1 diabetes. The chain links TRBV4-1 to TRBJ2-7; TRBD1 might be the D (6 bases). The CDR3 sequence: CASSQDPGVAYEQYF. CDR3 nucleotide sequence: TGCGCCAGCAGCCAAGATCCAGGGGTAGCCTACGAGCAGTACTTC.